A single sample is the source of the 5 T cell receptor beta chains below, sequenced in a study of blood T cell repertoires in COVID-19 (dated by TCRdb to the early 2020s). The method behind the library was the immunoSEQ multiplex PCR assay. TCRdb took over this immuneACCESS table, retaining in-frame rearrangements with V and J assigned. Such tables are incomplete; in checked studies, under half of the missing clones stem from an unresolved V gene, and the remainder is unexplained. The sample table contains about 440,000 clones; only one count was recorded for 87% of them. The ten largest clones add up to about 2.1% of the sample. Sequenced input: PBMCs or T cells enriched from blood (not recorded which). The source is a woman aged 18-35 years with acute COVID-19.

The chain recombines TRBV7-9 with TRBJ2-2; tentatively, D is TRBD1 (6 bases). Trimming shortened V by 7 bases and J by 1 base, and 13 bases separated the two germline ends. The germline CDR1 and CDR2 sequences are SEHNR and FQNEAQ (reference sequence). The CDR3 spans 15 residues. In DNA, the CDR3 is TGTGCCAGCACCCTTAGGGGACAGAACACCGGGGAGCTGTTTTTT. Its translation: CASTLRGQNTGELFF.

The V and J genes are TRBV28 and TRBJ2-7, with TRBD2 matching over 10 bases. In germline, CDR1 is MDHEN, CDR2 SYDVKM. The CDR3 runs 15 residues. V lost 2 bases to trimming and J lost 4 bases; unmatched junction nucleotides: 5. This chain's CDR3 is CASSLASGSIYEQYF. The CDR3, as DNA: TGTGCCAGCAGTTTAGCTAGCGGGAGTATTTACGAGCAGTACTTC.

The chain has TRBV27 and TRBJ2-1; 13 bases fit TRBD2. CDR3 length: 17 amino acids. V lost 6 bases and J lost 7; bases outside the gene matches: 12. Germline-derived CDR1 and CDR2 are MNHEY and SMNVEV (reference sequence). CDR3 nucleotides: TGTGCCAGCAGAACAAGATCCGGGACTAGCGGGAAAAATGAGCAGTTCTTC. The encoded protein is CASRTRSGTSGKNEQFF.

V gene TRBV19 combines with J gene TRBJ2-4, with TRBD2 matching over 12 bases. The V gene's germline CDR1 is LNHDA and CDR2 SQIVND (reference sequence). The J segment lost 0 bases and the V segment lost 6 bases, leaving 6 bases of the junction unmatched. CDR3 length equals 17 residues. CDR3: CASRELAGGLAKNIQYF. Here the CDR3 DNA reads TGTGCCAGTAGAGAACTAGCGGGGGGACTAGCCAAAAACATTCAGTACTTC.

V usage is TRBV28 and J usage is TRBJ2-5; 7 nucleotides line up with TRBD1. This CDR3 is 14 amino acids long. CDR1 and CDR2 (germline): MDHEN, SYDVKM. Germline trimming cut 5 bases from V and 4 bases from J; bases unmatched to any gene: 7. DNA of the CDR3: TGTGCCAGCAGTACGCGACAGGGTCGAGAGACCCAGTACTTC. It translates to CASSTRQGRETQYF.